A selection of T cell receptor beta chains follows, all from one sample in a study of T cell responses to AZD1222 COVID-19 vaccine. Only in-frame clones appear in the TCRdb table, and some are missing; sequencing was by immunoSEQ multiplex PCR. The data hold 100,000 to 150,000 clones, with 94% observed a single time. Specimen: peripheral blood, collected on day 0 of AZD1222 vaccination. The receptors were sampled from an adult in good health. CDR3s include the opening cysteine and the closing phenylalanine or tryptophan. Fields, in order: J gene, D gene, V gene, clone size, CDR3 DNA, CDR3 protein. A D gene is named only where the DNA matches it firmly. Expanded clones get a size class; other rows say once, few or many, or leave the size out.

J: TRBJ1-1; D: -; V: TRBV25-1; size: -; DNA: TGTGCCAGCAGTAAGGCCATGAACACTGAAGCTTTCTTT; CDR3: CASSKAMNTEAFF
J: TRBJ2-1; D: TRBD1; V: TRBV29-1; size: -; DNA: TGCAGCGTTGAAAGACCGCACAGGGGTAGGGAGCAGTTCTTC; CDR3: CSVERPHRGREQFF
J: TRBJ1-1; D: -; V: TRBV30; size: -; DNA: TGTGCCTGTAAGGGATCCCCCCACACTGAAGCTTTCTTT; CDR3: CACKGSPHTEAFF
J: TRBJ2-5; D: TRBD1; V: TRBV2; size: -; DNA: TGTGCCAGCAGTGAATTCAGGGGGGAGACCCAGTACTTC; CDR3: CASSEFRGETQYF
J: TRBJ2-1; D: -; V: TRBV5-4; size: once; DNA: TGTGCCAGCAGCTTCCGGGACGGGTTGGTCAATGAGCAGTTCTTC; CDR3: CASSFRDGLVNEQFF
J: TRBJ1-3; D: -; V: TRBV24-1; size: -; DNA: TGTGCCACCAGAGACAATCTCCGGGGGAGCTCTGGAAACACCATATATTTT; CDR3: CATRDNLRGSSGNTIYF
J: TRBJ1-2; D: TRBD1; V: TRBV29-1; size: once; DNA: TGCAGCGTGCCGGGACAGAACTATGGCTACACCTTC; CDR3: CSVPGQNYGYTF
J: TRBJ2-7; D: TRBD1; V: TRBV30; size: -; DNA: TGTGCCTGGGGACAGGGCTACTACGAGCAGTACTTC; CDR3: CAWGQGYYEQYF
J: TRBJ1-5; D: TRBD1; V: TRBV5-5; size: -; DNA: TGTGCCAGCAGCTTGGGGACAGGGGGGTTAGCTAGCAATCAGCCCCAGCATTTT; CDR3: CASSLGTGGLASNQPQHF
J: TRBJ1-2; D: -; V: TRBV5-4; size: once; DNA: TGTGCCAGCAGCTCACTGGTCGGGGCCGGGTATGGCTACACCTTC; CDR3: CASSSLVGAGYGYTF
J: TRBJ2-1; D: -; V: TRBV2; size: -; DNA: TGTGCCGCAGGTCCTCAAAAACCAAACAATGAGCAGTTCTTC; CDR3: CAAGPQKPNNEQFF
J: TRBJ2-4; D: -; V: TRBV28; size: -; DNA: TGTGCCAGCAGTTTAGCGGAACTAGCCAAAAACATTCAGTACTTC; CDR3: CASSLAELAKNIQYF
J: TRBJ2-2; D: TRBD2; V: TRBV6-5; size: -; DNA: TGTGCCAGCATGGAGCTAGCGGGAGATAACGGGGAGCTGTTTTTT; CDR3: CASMELAGDNGELFF
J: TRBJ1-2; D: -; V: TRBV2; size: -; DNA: TGTGCCAGCACTCTTTCGGGGACAATCACTGGCTACACCTTC; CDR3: CASTLSGTITGYTF
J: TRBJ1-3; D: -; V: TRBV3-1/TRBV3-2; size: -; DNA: TGTGCCAGCAGCCAGGCTATGGGAAACACCATATATTTT; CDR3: CASSQAMGNTIYF
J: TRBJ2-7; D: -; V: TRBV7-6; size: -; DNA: TGTGCCAGCAGCTTAACAGGGGCGGGAGAGCAGTACTTC; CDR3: CASSLTGAGEQYF
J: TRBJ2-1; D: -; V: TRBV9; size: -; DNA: TGTGCCAGCAGCGTAGATGGGGGGTACAATGAGCAGTTCTTC; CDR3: CASSVDGGYNEQFF
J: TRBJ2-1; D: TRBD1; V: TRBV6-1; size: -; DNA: TGTGCCAGCAGTGGGGCTCCGGGACAGGGGATTATCTATGAGCAGTTCTTC; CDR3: CASSGAPGQGIIYEQFF
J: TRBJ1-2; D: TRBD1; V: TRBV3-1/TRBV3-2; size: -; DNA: TGTGCCAGCAGCCAAGATAGCGACAGGGTGGATGGCTACACCTTC; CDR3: CASSQDSDRVDGYTF
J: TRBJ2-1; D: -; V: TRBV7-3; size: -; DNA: TGTGCCAGCAGCTTAACGGGCCAGCAGTACAATGAGCAGTTCTTC; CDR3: CASSLTGQQYNEQFF
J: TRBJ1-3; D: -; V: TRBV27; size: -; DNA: TGTGCCAGCAGTTTAAGCAGGGCTGGAAACACCATATATTTT; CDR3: CASSLSRAGNTIYF
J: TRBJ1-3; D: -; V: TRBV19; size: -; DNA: TGTGCCAGTAGTATAACCAGCCTGTCCTCTGGAAACACCATATATTTT; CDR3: CASSITSLSSGNTIYF
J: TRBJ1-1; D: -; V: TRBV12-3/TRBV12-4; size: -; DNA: TGTGCCAGCAACGTGCGGAACACTGAAGCTTTCTTT; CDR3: CASNVRNTEAFF
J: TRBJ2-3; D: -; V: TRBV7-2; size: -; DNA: TGTGCCAGCAGCTCTGTGTCGTTAGCTCGAACAGCAGATACGCAGTATTTT; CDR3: CASSSVSLARTADTQYF
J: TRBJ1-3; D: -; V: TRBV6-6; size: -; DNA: TGTGCCAGCAGTTACTCAGGGGGAGGAGACACCATATATTTT; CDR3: CASSYSGGGDTIYF
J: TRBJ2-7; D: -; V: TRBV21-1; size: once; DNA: TGTGCCAGCAGCGCACGGACATTTTCCTACGAGCAGTACTTC; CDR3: CASSARTFSYEQYF
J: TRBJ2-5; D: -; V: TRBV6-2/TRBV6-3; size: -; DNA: TGTGCCAGCAGCCCCCTTTTGGGTCAAGAGACCCAGTACTTC; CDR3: CASSPLLGQETQYF
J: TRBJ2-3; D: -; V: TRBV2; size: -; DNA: TGTGCCCGCGCAAGGGGGAGTGATACGCAGTATTTT; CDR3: CARARGSDTQYF
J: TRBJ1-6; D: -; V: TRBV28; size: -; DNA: TGTGCCAGCAGTTTGGTCAGGGGAAATGGTTCACCCCTCCACTTT; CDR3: CASSLVRGNGSPLHF
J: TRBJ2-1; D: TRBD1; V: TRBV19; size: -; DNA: TGTGCCAGTAGTCCCCCCGGGACAGGTGTCAAGAATGAGCAGTTCTTC; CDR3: CASSPPGTGVKNEQFF
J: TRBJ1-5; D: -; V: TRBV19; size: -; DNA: TGTGCCAGTAGTATAGAACTGGGTCCGCAGCATTTT; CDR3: CASSIELGPQHF
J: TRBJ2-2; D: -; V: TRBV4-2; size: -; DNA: TGTGCCAGCAGCCCCCTCCCGGGGGAGCTGTTTTTT; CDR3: CASSPLPGELFF
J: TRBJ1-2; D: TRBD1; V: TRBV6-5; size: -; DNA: TGTGCCAGCAGCTACAGGGGTGGCTACACCTTC; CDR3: CASSYRGGYTF